This T cell receptor beta chain came from a study of STAT3 mutations in large granular lymphocyte leukemia. With respect to this clone: Its antigen is undetermined.

Approximately 40,000 productive templates were obtained per sample on average. The assay was immunoSEQ multiplex PCR, and TCRdb's table has in-frame clones only and misses some. The sample lists around 4,700 clones; just under 55% were seen once. V lost 4 bases and J 5 bases, leaving 7 bases between the germline ends. The CDR3 covers 11 residues. The germline V gene has CDR1 SGDLS and CDR2 YYNGEE. Findings of the study overall: In T-cell large granular lymphocyte leukemia, about half of patients showed multiple immunodominant subclonotypes.

The chain combines TRBV9 with TRBJ2-7; D remains unclear. The sequence came from a male patient aged 50 to 59 with T-cell large granular lymphocyte leukemia. Some clones in this sample may be carry-over from other donors' samples. Sequences were obtained from peripheral blood mononuclear cells. CDR3 in amino acids: CASSHGNEQYF. DNA for the CDR3: TGTGCCAGCAGCCACGGCAACGAGCAGTACTTC.